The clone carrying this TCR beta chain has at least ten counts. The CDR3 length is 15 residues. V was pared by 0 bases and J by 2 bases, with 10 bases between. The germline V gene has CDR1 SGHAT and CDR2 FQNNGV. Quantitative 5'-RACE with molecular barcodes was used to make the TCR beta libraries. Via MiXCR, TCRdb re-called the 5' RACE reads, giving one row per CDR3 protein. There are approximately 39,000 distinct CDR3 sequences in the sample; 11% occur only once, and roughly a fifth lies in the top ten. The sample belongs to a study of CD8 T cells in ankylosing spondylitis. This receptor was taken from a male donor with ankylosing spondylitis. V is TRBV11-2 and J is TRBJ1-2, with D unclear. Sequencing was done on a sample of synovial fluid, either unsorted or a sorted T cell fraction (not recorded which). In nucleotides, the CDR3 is TGTGCCAGCAGCTTAGATTTCAACTACAACTATGGCTACACCTTC. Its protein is CASSLDFNYNYGYTF.